This T cell receptor beta chain was sequenced in a study of cytomegalovirus exposure and HLA in healthy donors. Study outcomes and limitations: As a later analysis showed, a missense DCLRE1C variant was linked to trimming of TCR beta V- and J-genes.

The CDR3 extends over 15 amino acids. V dropped 0 bases and J dropped 2; count of bases not matched to a gene: 5. Germline V lookup: CDR1 GTSNPN, CDR2 SVGIG (reference sequence). Primers for the PCR totalled 60 Vbeta and 13 Jbeta. Profiling relied on immunoSEQ multiplex PCR, and the TCRdb table lists in-frame clones only, not all of them. Of approximately 97,000 clones in the sample, around three quarters were seen once. Note on this clone: Its antigen is not known. Distinct nucleotide sequences in the sample also encode this CDR3.

This rearrangement joins TRBV30 to TRBJ2-3; 7 bases line up with TRBD2. This TCR was sampled from a male donor in good health and CMV-seropositive. The sequenced sample was PBMCs. The CDR3 nucleotides read TGTGCCTGGAGTGTAGGTGGGGGGGTCACAGATACGCAGTATTTT. Its protein is CAWSVGGGVTDTQYF.